One T cell receptor (beta chain) is described in this entry. In its sample, this clonotype was seen a few times. The clone's antigen remains unknown. No base quality values were provided; no much bigger clone lies one nucleotide off. The library was obtained by 5' RACE. Sequencer: Illumina HiSeq 2500. A second about 7 to 12 cycle PCR used a sample-barcoded 5' primer and a J-beta primer mix. A template-switch 5' adaptor carrying 12 random nucleotides introduced a unique molecular identifier onto each TCR beta cDNA molecule. Each sample yielded at least 2.5 million CDR3-containing paired-end reads. The Mint cDNA synthesis kit, primed by a TRBC-specific oligonucleotide, was used to synthesize first-strand cDNA from all RNA. All cDNA was treated with uracil-DNA glycosylase and then went through a first 18-cycle PCR with the universal primers M1SS and BC2_uni_R. Per the authors' processing: For normalization, 1 million high-quality reads were randomly selected from each sample, with every read carrying a distinct molecular identifier. Instead of being binned into consensus sequences, reads with shared molecular identifiers were discarded. MiTCR, set to a Q25 quality threshold and the strictest error-elimination algorithm, was used for CDR3 identification, clonotype clustering and error correction. A nonparametric unseen species model with Euler transformation was used to estimate lower-bound total TCR beta diversity. TCRdb applied fastp at Q25 and MiXCR to the public reads, then kept only in-frame beta chains. Each CDR3 protein gets just one entry, which takes the most common genes and DNA from the rows behind it. TCRdb, not the authors, supplied the V and J calls. The sample data list hundreds of thousands of distinct CDR3 sequences, and approximately 30% of these were observed just once. 15% to 19% of the sample belongs to the ten largest clones.

The sample is drawn from a study of blood T cells in healthy people across ages (dated by TCRdb to between 2014 and 2017). Context from the whole study: In model experiments, template switching captured roughly one uniquely barcoded TCR beta cDNA molecule for every two T cells. Using deep sequencing normalized with unique cDNA molecular identifiers, the study measured how TCR beta repertoire diversity changes with age. Four age groups were formed from the donors: young (average approximately 15 years), middle-aged (around 41), aged (62) and long-lived (around 82). To avoid experimental bias, donors of different ages were distributed randomly across sequencing lanes. For two donors (one aged 18 to 30 and one aged 80 or older), the study analyzed two additional independent replicas of 1 million unique cDNA reads from the same blood draw.

The investigation overall reported the following: Observed TCR beta diversity per million T cells fell roughly linearly with age, and a significant reduction was already apparent by age around 36. The CMV infection status of donors was not known, potentially confounding age-related changes in expanded clonotypes. The long-lived group showed more naive CD4+ T cells, fewer expanded clones and increased TCR diversity than the aged group, suggesting age selection. The percentage of naive T cells measured by flow cytometry correlated strongly with observed TCR beta diversity. Estimates of total diversity based on one million sequenced T cells were considered lower bounds and underestimates. Bulk unsorted PBMC profiling prevented conclusive comparison of naive and antigen-experienced compartments.

V has 1 base trimmed and J has 11 bases trimmed; junction bases matching no gene number 9. Including cysteine and phenylalanine, the CDR3 has 14 amino acids. The read is trimmed to its CDR3 DNA, 42 bases read in frame from base 1. The germline V gene (reference sequence) sets CDR1 to GTSNPN and CDR2 to SVGIG. Systemically healthy Caucasian individuals from Russia, around 39 in total and aged about 6 to 95 years, were included as donors. Each donor gave about 10 milliliters of peripheral blood, drawn into EDTA-treated Vacutainer tubes. PBMCs were isolated by Ficoll-Paque density-gradient centrifugation, with at least 6 million obtained per sample. Total RNA was extracted from PBMCs with Trizol reagent, with at least 6 micrograms obtained per sample. The percentages of naive CD45RAhigh/CD27high T cells were determined by flow cytometry on a PBMC aliquot from every donor.

This sequence was found in an elderly woman in good health. The chain is encoded by TRBV30 joined to TRBJ1-4, and 8 bases in between align with TRBD1. Sequencing was performed on blood. The DNA reads TGTGCCTGGAGTGAGGGGACAGGTCACGGGAAACTGTTTTTT. It encodes CAWSEGTGHGKLFF.